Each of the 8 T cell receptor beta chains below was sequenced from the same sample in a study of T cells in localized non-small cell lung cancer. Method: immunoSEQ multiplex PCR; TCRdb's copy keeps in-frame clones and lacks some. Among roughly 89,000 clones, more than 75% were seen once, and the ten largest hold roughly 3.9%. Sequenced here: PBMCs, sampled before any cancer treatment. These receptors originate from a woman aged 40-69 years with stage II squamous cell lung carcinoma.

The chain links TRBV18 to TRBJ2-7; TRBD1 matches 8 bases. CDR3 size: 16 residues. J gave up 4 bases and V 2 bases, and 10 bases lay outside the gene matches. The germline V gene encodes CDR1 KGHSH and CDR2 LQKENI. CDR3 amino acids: CASSPTRLDRGYEQYF. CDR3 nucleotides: TGTGCCAGCTCACCAACGAGGCTTGACAGGGGTTACGAGCAGTACTTC.

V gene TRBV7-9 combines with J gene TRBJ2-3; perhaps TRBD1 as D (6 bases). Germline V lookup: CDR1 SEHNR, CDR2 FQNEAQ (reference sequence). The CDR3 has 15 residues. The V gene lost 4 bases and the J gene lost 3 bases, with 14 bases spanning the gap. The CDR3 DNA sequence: TGTGCCAGCAGCTCTCCGGGACAAATAACAGATACGCAGTATTTT. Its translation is CASSSPGQITDTQYF.

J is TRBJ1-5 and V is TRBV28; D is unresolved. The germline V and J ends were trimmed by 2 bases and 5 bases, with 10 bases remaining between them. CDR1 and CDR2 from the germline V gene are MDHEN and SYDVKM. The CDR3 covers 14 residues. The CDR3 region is CASSLGQLDQPQHF. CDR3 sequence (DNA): TGTGCCAGCAGTTTAGGGCAGTTGGATCAGCCCCAGCATTTT.

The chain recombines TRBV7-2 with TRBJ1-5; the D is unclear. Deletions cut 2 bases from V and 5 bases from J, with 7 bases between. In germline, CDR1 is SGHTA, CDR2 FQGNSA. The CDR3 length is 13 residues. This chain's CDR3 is CASSLMRDQPQHF. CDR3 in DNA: TGTGCCAGCAGCTTAATGCGGGATCAGCCCCAGCATTTT.

The CDR3 sequence is CASSFPGQRRETQYF. The CDR3 bases are TGTGCCAGCAGCTTCCCCGGACAGAGGAGAGAGACCCAGTACTTC. The chain links TRBV5-4 to TRBJ2-5; weak D call: TRBD1 (6 bases). Germline V gene data show CDR1 as SGHNT and CDR2 as YYREEE (reference sequence). This CDR3 region has 15 residues. V gave up 2 bases and J gave up 4 bases, with 15 bases separating them.

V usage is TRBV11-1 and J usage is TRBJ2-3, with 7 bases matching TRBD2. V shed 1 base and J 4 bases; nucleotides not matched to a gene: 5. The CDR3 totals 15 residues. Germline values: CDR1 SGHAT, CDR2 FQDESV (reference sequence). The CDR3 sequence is CASSLGGRDADTQYF. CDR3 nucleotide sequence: TGTGCCAGCAGCTTAGGGGGGAGGGATGCAGATACGCAGTATTTT. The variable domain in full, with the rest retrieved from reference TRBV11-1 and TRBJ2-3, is EAEVAQSPRYKITEKSQAVAFWCDPISGHATLYWYRQILGQGPELLVQFQDESVVDDSQLPKDRFSAERLKGVDSTLKIQPAELGDSAMYLCASSLGGRDADTQYFGPGTRLTVL.

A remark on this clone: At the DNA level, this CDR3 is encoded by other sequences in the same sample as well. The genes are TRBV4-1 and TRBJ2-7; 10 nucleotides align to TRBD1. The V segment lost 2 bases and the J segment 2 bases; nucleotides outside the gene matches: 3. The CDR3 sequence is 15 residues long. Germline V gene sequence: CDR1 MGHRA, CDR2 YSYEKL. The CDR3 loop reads CASSQPGQGAYEQYF. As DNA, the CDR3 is TGCGCCAGCAGCCAACCCGGACAGGGGGCCTACGAGCAGTACTTC.

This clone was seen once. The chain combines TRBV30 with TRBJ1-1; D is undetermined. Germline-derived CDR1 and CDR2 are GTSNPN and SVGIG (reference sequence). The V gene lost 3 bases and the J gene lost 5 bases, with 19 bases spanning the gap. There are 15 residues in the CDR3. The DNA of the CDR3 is TGTGCCTGGAGCGAAGGCTTGCGGCCTGGGACTGAAGCTTTCTTT. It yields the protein CAWSEGLRPGTEAFF.